The entry below describes one T cell receptor (beta chain). Its antigen is undetermined. The sample originates from a study of graft-versus-host responses after intestinal transplantation. Study overall: Recipients had transplants, and these were multivisceral, liver-intestinal, or isolated intestinal. Study outcomes and limitations: GvH clones were found in recipient marrow; some appeared first in ileum or blood. Early post-transplant falls in HvG clones accompanied the peak levels of circulating GvH clones. The study found high graft-versus-host to host-versus-graft clonal ratios in allografts of patients with graft-donor T cell macrochimerism.

Assay used: immunoSEQ multiplex PCR; TCRdb lists only in-frame clones, some missing. Here the sample spans some 86,000 clones, about 85% being singletons. Germline assignment: CDR1 SGHRS and CDR2 YFSETQ. J lost 7 bases, V lost 3 bases, and 6 bases had no gene match. This CDR3 has 15 amino acids. The clonotype was recovered from a human donor who was the organ donor for an intestinal transplant. The rearrangement links TRBV5-1 to TRBJ1-4, with 10 positions matching TRBD1. The specimen comprised unstimulated CD4+ T cells sorted from spleen or lymph node cells, sampled before transplant. CDR3 bases: TGCGCCAGCAGCTCTACGACAGGGGGCGGTGAAAAACTGTTTTTT. Translated: CASSSTTGGGEKLFF.